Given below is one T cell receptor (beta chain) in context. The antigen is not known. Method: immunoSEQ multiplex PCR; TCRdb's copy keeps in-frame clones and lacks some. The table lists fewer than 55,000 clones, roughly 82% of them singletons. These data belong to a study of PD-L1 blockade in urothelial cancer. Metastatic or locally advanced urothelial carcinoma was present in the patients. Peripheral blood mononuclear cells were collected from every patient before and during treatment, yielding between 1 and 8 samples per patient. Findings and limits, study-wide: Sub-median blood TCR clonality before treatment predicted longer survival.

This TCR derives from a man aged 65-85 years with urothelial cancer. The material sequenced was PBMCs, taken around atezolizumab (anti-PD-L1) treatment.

Written as DNA, the CDR3 is TGTGCCAGCAGTCCCCGGGGTCGAGGGATTTCCTCGGCCCAGCATTTT. This codes for CASSPRGRGISSAQHF. The chain couples TRBV27 to TRBJ1-5; no firm D call. The V gene's germline CDR1 is MNHEY and CDR2 SMNVEV (reference sequence). With 5 bases removed from V and 11 bases from J, the gap between germline ends came to 25 bases. The CDR3 length is 16 residues.